This T cell receptor (beta chain) was captured by sequencing in a study of cytomegalovirus exposure and HLA in healthy donors. Notes on the study in general: The classifier reportedly diagnosed cytomegalovirus status with high sensitivity and specificity. When a later analysis was performed, an Asian-associated ancestry cluster reportedly had fewer N-insertions than the 666-donor mean.

Comment on this clone: The antigen is unknown.

In the PCR, 60 Vbeta and 13 Jbeta primers were used. Measured with immunoSEQ multiplex PCR; TCRdb has only the in-frame clones, and not every one. The sample holds about 200,000 clones, approximately 82% seen once. The receptor was derived from a man younger than 30 in good health and CMV-seronegative. Source material: PBMCs.

Here the CDR3 reads CAINSGSTDTQYF. DNA of the CDR3: TGTGCCATCAATAGCGGTAGCACAGATACGCAGTATTTT. This chain links TRBV28 with TRBJ2-3, with D perhaps TRBD2 (6 bases). Looked up from germline, CDR1 is MDHEN and CDR2 is SYDVKM. The CDR3 totals 13 residues. Trimming removed 10 bases at V and 0 bases at J, with 11 bases between.